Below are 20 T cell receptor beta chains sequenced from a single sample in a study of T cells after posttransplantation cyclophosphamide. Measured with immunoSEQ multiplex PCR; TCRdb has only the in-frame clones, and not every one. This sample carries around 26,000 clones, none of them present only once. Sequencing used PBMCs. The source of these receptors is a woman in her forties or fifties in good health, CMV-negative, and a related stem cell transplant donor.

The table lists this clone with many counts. This CDR3 reads CASSFSPDRRSNYGYTF. DNA of the CDR3: TGTGCCAGCAGCTTTTCCCCCGACAGGAGATCTAACTATGGCTACACCTTC. J is TRBJ1-2 and V is TRBV7-2; D is possibly TRBD1 (6 bases). Germline CDR1 and CDR2: SGHTA and FQGNSA. The ends were cut back, 3 bases at V and 0 bases at J, with 17 bases in the middle. The CDR3 covers 17 residues.

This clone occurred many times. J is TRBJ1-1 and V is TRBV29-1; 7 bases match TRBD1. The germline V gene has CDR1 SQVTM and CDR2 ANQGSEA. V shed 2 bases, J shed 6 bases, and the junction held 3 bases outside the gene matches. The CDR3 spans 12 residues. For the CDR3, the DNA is TGCAGCGTTGAATGGGACAGTCCTGAAGCTTTCTTT. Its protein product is CSVEWDSPEAFF.

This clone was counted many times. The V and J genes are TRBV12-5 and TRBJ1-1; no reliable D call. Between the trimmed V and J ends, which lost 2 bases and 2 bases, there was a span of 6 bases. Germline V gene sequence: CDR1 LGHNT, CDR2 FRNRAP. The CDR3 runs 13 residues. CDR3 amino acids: CASGLTANTEAFF. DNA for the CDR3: TGTGCTAGTGGTTTGACAGCAAACACTGAAGCTTTCTTT.

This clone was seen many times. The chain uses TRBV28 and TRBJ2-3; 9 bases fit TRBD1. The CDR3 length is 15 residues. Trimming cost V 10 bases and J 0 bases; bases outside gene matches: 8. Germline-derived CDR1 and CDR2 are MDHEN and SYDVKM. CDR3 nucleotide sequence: TGTGCCACCCTTTTCGGGACAGGGAGCACAGATACGCAGTATTTT. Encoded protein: CATLFGTGSTDTQYF.

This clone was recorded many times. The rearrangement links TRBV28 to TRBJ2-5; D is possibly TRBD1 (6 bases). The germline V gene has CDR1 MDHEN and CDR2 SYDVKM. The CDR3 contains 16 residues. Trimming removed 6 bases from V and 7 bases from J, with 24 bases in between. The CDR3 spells CASSRMTGHSRGTQYF. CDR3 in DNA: TGTGCCAGCAGCCGAATGACAGGCCATTCAAGAGGGACCCAGTACTTC.

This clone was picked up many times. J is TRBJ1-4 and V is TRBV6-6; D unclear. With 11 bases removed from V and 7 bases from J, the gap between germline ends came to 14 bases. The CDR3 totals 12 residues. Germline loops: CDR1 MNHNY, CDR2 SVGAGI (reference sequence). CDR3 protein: CAGGLFGEKLFF. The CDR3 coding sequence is TGTGCCGGAGGGCTTTTTGGTGAAAAACTGTTTTTT.

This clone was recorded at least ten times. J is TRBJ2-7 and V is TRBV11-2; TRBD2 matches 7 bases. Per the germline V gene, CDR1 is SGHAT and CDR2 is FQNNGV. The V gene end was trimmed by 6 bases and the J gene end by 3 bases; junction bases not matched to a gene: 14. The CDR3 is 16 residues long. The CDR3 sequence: CASRPLGAGASYEQYF. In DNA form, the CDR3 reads TGTGCCAGCAGACCACTTGGGGCGGGAGCCAGCTACGAGCAGTACTTC.

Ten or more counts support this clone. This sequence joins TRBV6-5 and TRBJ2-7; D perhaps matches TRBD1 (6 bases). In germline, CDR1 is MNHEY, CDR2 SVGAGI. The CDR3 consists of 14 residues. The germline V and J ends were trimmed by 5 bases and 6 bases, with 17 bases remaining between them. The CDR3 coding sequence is TGTGCCAGCAGTCCTCAAATCACAGGGATCGAGCAGTACTTC. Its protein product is CASSPQITGIEQYF.

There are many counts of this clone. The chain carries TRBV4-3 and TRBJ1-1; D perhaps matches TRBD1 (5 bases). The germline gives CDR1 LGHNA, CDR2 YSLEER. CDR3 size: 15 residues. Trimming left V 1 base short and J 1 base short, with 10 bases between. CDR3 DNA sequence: TGCGCCAGCAGCCAAGCATGGGGGGGGAACACTGAAGCTTTCTTT. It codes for CASSQAWGGNTEAFF.

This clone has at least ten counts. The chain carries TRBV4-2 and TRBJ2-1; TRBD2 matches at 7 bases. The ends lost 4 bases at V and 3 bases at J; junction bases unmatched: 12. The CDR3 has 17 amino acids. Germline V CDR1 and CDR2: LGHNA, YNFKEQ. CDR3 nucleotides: TGTGCCAGCAGCCTATCCCTCGGCGGGAGTTTCTACAATGAGCAGTTCTTC. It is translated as CASSLSLGGSFYNEQFF.

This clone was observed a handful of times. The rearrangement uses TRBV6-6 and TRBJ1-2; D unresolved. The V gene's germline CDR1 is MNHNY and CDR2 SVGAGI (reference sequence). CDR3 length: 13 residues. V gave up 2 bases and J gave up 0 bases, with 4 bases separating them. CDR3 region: CASSYGTNYGYTF. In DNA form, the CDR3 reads TGTGCCAGCAGTTACGGCACTAACTATGGCTACACCTTC.

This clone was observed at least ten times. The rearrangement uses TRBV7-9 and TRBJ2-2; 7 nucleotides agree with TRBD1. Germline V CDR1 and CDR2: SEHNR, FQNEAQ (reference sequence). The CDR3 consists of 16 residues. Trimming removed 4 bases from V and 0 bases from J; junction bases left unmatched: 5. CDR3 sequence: CASSSGQTTNTGELFF. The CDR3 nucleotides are TGTGCCAGCAGCTCGGGACAGACGACGAACACCGGGGAGCTGTTTTTT.

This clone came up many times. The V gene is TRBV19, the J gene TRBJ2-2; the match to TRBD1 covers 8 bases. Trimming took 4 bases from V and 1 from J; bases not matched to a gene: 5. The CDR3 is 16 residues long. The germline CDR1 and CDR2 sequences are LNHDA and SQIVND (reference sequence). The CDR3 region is CASSTPGTGNTGELFF. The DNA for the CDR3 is TGTGCCAGTAGTACCCCCGGGACAGGGAACACCGGGGAGCTGTTTTTT.

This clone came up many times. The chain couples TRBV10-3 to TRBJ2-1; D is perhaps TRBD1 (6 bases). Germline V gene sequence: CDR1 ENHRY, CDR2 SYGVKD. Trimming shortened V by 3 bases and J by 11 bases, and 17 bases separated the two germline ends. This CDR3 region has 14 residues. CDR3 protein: CAISDSQGPTKQFF. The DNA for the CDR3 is TGTGCCATCAGTGATAGTCAGGGGCCAACGAAGCAGTTCTTC.

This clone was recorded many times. This CDR3 is CASSESKGRDTGELFF. CDR3 bases: TGTGCCAGCAGTGAATCTAAAGGGCGGGACACCGGGGAGCTGTTTTTT. This chain joins TRBV25-1 and TRBJ2-2, with D perhaps TRBD2 (5 bases). Germline V gene data show CDR1 as MGHDK and CDR2 as SYGVNS. Deletions cut 1 base from V and 3 bases from J, with 12 bases between. The CDR3 is 16 amino acids.

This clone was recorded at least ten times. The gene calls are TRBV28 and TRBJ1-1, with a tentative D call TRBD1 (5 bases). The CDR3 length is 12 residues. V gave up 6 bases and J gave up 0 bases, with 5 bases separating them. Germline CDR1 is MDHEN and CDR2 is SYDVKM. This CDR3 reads CASRGVNTEAFF. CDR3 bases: TGTGCCAGCAGAGGGGTGAACACTGAAGCTTTCTTT.

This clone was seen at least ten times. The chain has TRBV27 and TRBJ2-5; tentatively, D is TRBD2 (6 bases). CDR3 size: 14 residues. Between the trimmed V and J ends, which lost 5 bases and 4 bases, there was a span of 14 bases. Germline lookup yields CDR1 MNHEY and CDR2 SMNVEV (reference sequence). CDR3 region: CASSPPGGIETQYF. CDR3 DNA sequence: TGTGCCAGCAGTCCCCCCGGCGGGATAGAGACCCAGTACTTC.

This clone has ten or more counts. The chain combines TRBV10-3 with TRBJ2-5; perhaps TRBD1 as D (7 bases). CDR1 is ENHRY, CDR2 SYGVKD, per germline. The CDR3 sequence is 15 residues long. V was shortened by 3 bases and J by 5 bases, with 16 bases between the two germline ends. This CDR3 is CAISDVKGAGETQYF. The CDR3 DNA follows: TGTGCCATCAGTGATGTGAAGGGGGCGGGGGAGACCCAGTACTTC.

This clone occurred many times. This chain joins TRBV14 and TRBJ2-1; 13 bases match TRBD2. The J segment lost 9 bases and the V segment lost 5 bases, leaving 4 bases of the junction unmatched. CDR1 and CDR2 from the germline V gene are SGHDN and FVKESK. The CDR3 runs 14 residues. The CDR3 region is CASSGLAGVVEQFF. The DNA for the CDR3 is TGTGCCAGCAGCGGACTAGCGGGAGTGGTTGAGCAGTTCTTC.

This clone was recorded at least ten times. Written as DNA, the CDR3 is TGTGCCAGCAGCAGAACAGGGGGGAATTCACCCCTCCACTTT. Protein sequence: CASSRTGGNSPLHF. The chain carries TRBV5-5 and TRBJ1-6, with TRBD1 matching 8 bases. V gave up 4 bases and J gave up 7 bases; unmatched junction bases: 4. This CDR3 has 14 residues. Per germline, CDR1 SGHKS and CDR2 YYEKEE (reference sequence).